One T cell receptor (beta chain) is described in this entry. The data are from a study of blood T cell repertoires in COVID-19. On the study more broadly: Sample material is recorded as cDNA or gDNA derived from T cells, B-cell-depleted T cells, or PBMCs.

Germline assignment: CDR1 LNHDA and CDR2 SQIVND (reference sequence). With 3 bases clipped from V and 2 bases from J, the junction kept 8 bases outside the gene matches. The CDR3 is made up of 16 amino acids. Under the authors' procedure: Estimates of nucleated cell counts were drawn from the amplification of reference gene primers. TCRdb keeps only in-frame clones here, not all; method: immunoSEQ multiplex PCR. V and J calls plus clone size are reproduced from that table; the DNA served to infer D and trimming. The sample has about 82,000 clones, 65% to 85% seen once. The specimen was peripheral blood. The chain has TRBV19 and TRBJ2-7; TRBD2 aligns across 9 bases. This clonotype was obtained from a woman aged 55-75 years with acute or convalescent COVID-19. CDR3 in amino acids: CASSILASGTPYEQYF. CDR3 in DNA: TGTGCCAGTAGTATCCTTGCTAGCGGGACCCCCTACGAGCAGTACTTC.